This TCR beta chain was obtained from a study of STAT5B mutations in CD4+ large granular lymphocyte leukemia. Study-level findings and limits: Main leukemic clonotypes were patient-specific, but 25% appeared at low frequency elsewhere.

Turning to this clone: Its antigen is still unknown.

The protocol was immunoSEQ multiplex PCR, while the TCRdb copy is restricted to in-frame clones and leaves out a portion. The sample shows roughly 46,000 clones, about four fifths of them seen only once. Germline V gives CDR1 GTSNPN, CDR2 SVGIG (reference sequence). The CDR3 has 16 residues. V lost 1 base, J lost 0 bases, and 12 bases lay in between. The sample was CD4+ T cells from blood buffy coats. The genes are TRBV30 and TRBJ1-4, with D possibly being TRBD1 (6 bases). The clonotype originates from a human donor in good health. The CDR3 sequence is CAWSADRTSTNEKLFF. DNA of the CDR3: TGTGCCTGGAGTGCCGACAGGACATCAACTAATGAAAAACTGTTTTTT. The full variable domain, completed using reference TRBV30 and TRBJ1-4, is SQTIHQWPATLVQPVGSPLSLECTVEGTSNPNLYWYRQAAGRGLQLLFYSVGIGQISSEVPQNLSASRPQDRQFILSSKKLLLSDSGFYLCAWSADRTSTNEKLFFGSGTQLSVL.